The 7 T cell receptor beta chains given below trace back to one sample, sequenced in a study of early T cells in non-severe SARS-CoV-2 infection. Using its own MiXCR run on the 5' RACE reads, TCRdb lists one record per CDR3 protein. The sample records about 71,000 distinct CDR3 sequences, about 14% being singletons. The material sequenced was whole blood, taken at baseline. These receptors were obtained from an adult who was a healthcare worker with PCR-confirmed SARS-CoV-2 infection or an uninfected control (not recorded which).

V usage is TRBV27 and J usage is TRBJ1-6; tentatively, D is TRBD1 (5 bases). V was clipped by 1 base and J by 7 bases, with 14 bases between them. Germline CDR1 reads MNHEY; CDR2 reads SMNVEV (reference sequence). This CDR3 comprises 16 residues. The CDR3 DNA reads TGTGCCAGCAGTTTATGGGGGGGGAGCCTCAATTCACCCCTCCACTTT. Translating gives CASSLWGGSLNSPLHF.

The chain has TRBV12-3 or TRBV12-4 and TRBJ2-3; 9 nucleotides align to TRBD2. This CDR3 spans 16 amino acids. V lost 5 bases and J lost 2; bases outside the gene matches: 8. CDR3 sequence (DNA): TGTGCCAGCAGTCCTCGGAGGACTAGCGACACAGATACGCAGTATTTT. Translation: CASSPRRTSDTDTQYF.

The V call is TRBV18, the J call TRBJ2-7; D remains ambiguous. The germline V gene encodes CDR1 KGHSH and CDR2 LQKENI. Trimming shortened V by 3 bases and J by 2 bases, and 11 bases separated the two germline ends. CDR3 length equals 14 residues. The DNA of the CDR3 is TGTGCCAGCTCACCCAGAAGCGTTGCCTACGAGCAGTACTTC. Residues: CASSPRSVAYEQYF.

V usage is TRBV12-3 or TRBV12-4 and J usage is TRBJ2-7; no reliable D call. The V end was cut by 3 bases, the J end by 2 bases, with 5 bases between. CDR3 length: 12 amino acids. CDR3 DNA sequence: TGTGCCAGCAGTTTCGTACCCTACGAGCAGTACTTC. Translation gives CASSFVPYEQYF.

This clonotype appeared many times. J is TRBJ1-2 and V is TRBV29-1; D might be TRBD1 (6 bases). The CDR3 runs 12 residues. Trimming removed 5 bases at V and 6 bases at J, with 13 bases between. Germline loops: CDR1 SQVTM, CDR2 ANQGSEA. The CDR3 loop reads CSVKGGRDGYTF. CDR3 bases: TGCAGCGTTAAGGGGGGGCGTGATGGCTACACCTTC.

This clonotype has a handful of counts. The rearrangement links TRBV7-8 to TRBJ2-3, with D perhaps TRBD2 (5 bases). V was clipped by 4 bases and J by 8 bases, with 19 bases between them. CDR1 and CDR2 (germline): SGHVS, FQNEAQ. CDR3 size: 15 residues. CDR3 in DNA: TGTGCCAGCAGCTCCGTCGAGGGCCTCTCCGGTACGCAGTATTTT. Translated, it gives CASSSVEGLSGTQYF.

This sequence joins TRBV29-1 and TRBJ1-1; possibly TRBD1 for D (6 bases). The germline V gene has CDR1 SQVTM and CDR2 ANQGSEA. Trimming pared 4 bases from V and 10 bases from J, leaving 16 bases between. CDR3 length equals 12 residues. Here the CDR3 reads CSVGTEYDPAFF. The CDR3 nucleotides read TGCAGCGTTGGGACAGAGTATGACCCAGCTTTCTTT.